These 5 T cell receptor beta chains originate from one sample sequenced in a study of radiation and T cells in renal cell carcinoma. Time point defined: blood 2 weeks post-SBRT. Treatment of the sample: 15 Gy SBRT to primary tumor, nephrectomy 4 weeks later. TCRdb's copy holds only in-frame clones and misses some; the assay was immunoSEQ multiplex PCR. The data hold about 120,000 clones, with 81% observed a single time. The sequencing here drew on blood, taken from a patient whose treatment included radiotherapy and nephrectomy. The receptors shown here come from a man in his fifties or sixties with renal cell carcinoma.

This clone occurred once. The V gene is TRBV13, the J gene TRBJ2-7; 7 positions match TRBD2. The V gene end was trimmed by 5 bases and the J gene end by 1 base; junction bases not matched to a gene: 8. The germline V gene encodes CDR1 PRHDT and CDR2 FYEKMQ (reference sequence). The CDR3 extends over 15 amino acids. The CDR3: CASSDTSASSYEQYF. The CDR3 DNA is TGTGCCAGCAGCGATACTAGCGCTAGTTCCTACGAGCAGTACTTC.

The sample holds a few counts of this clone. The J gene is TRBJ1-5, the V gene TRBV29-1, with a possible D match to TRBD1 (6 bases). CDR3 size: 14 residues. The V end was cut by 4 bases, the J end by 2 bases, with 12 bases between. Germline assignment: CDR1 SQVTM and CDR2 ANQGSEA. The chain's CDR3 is CSVVGAGGNQPQHF. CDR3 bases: TGCAGCGTTGTAGGGGCAGGGGGCAATCAGCCCCAGCATTTT.

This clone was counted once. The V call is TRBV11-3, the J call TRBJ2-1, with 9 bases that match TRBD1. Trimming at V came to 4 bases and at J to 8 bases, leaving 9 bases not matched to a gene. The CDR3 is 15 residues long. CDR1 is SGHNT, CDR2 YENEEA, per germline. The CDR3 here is CASSSPGTGYYEQFF. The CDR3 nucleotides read TGTGCCAGCAGCTCCCCCGGGACAGGGTATTATGAGCAGTTCTTC.

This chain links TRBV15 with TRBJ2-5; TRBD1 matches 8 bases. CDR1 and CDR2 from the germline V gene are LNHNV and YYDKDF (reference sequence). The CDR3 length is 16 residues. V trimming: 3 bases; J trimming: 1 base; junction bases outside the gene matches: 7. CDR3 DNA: TGTGCCACCAGCAGGAACACAGGGGGATTCCAAGAGACCCAGTACTTC. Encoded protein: CATSRNTGGFQETQYF.

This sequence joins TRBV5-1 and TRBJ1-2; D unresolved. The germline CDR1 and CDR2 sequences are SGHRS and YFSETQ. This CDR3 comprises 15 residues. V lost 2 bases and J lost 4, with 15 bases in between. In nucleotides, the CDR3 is TGCGCCAGCAGCTTCCCCGGGCCTCCAGCCTATGGCTACACCTTC. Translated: CASSFPGPPAYGYTF.